These T cell receptor beta chains were read from a single sample in a study of blood T cells in healthy people across ages. TCRdb passed the 5' RACE reads through MiXCR, listing each CDR3 protein once. The profile shows roughly 1,700,000 distinct CDR3 sequences, over 25% of them singletons. The sequenced sample consisted of blood. The source of these receptors is a woman under 40 in good health. Each CDR3 is given with its conserved first and last residue. A D gene is named only where the DNA matches it firmly. Rows may omit the clone size; those that give it use once, few, many or a size class.

j_call clone_size v_call d_call cdr3_aa cdr3_nt
TRBJ2-1 few TRBV29-1 . CSVEEPNEQFF TGCAGCGTCGAAGAACCCAATGAGCAGTTCTTC
TRBJ2-7 few TRBV7-9 TRBD2 CASSPTSDLSYEQYF TGTGCCAGCAGCCCGACTAGCGACTTGTCCTACGAGCAGTACTTC
TRBJ1-1 few TRBV6-5 . CASSRGGGGRAFF TGTGCCAGCAGCCGAGGAGGTGGAGGGAGGGCTTTCTTT
TRBJ2-3 . TRBV2 . CASSAEWGTDTQYF TGTGCCAGCAGCGCAGAATGGGGCACAGATACGCAGTATTTT
TRBJ1-2 . TRBV12-5 . CASGLTSVGSGYGYAF TGTGCTAGTGGTTTGACATCCGTAGGGTCTGGCTATGGCTACGCCTTC
TRBJ2-5 . TRBV12-3/TRBV12-4 TRBD2 CASSPWGVGGETQYF TGTGCCAGCAGTCCCTGGGGAGTGGGAGGGGAGACCCAGTACTTC
TRBJ1-6 few TRBV2 TRBD1 CASKSGQGGGNSPLHF TGTGCCAGCAAATCTGGACAGGGGGGTGGTAATTCACCCCTCCACTTT
TRBJ2-4 once TRBV10-3 TRBD2 CAISSGTSGRTKLEVGLAKNIQYF TGTGCCATCAGTTCCGGGACCAGCGGGAGGACCAAATTGGAGGTCGGACTAGCCAAAAACATTCAGTACTTC
TRBJ2-7 . TRBV7-2 . CASSLNWHSYEQYF TGTGCCAGCAGCTTAAATTGGCACTCCTACGAGCAGTACTTC
TRBJ2-3 . TRBV24-1 . CATSDPSSRAQYF TGTGCCACCAGTGATCCTTCTAGCCGTGCGCAGTATTTT
TRBJ1-2 . TRBV24-1 . CATSDGGYGYTF TGTGCCACCAGTGATGGTGGGTATGGCTACACCTTC
TRBJ2-1 . TRBV7-9 TRBD2 CASSLRAGGRDEQFF TGTGCCAGCAGCTTACGGGCGGGGGGGAGGGATGAGCAGTTCTTC
TRBJ1-1 . TRBV3-1 . CASSHGDDRGAEAFF TGTGCCAGCAGCCACGGTGACGACCGGGGCGCTGAAGCTTTCTTT